These 25 T cell receptor beta chains were all obtained from the same sample, sequenced in a study of T cells in Graves' hyperthyroidism and ophthalmopathy (dated by TCRdb to between 2018 and 2021). The library was built by means of multiplex PCR. The instrument was an Illumina HiSeq 2000. The TCR beta CDR3 regions were amplified from RNA transcripts. The TCR CDR3 was subjected to a first round of RT-PCR using the HTBI primer set and the Qiagen OneStep RT-PCR kit. Through fastp at Q25 and MiXCR, TCRdb rebuilt clones from the public reads, retaining in-frame beta chains. A single entry per CDR3 protein holds the most common genes and DNA from its merged rows. In all, the sample holds a few hundred thousand distinct CDR3 sequences, and around 21% of those were seen once. The ten largest make up approximately 25% of the sample. The specimen sequenced was blood. These receptors all come from a man in his late teens or twenties with Graves' hyperthyroidism.

Many counts were recorded for this clonotype. This rearrangement joins TRBV10-2 to TRBJ1-5; 9 nucleotides align to TRBD1. CDR1 is WSHSY and CDR2 is SAAADI in the germline V gene. Trimming took 8 bases from V and 7 from J; bases not matched to a gene: 3. CDR3 length equals 12 residues. The CDR3 DNA reads TGCGCCAGCGGAACAGGGGGCCAGCCCCAGCATTTT. Translating gives CASGTGGQPQHF.

This clonotype came up many times. This chain uses TRBV7-8 with TRBJ2-5, with a weak D call TRBD2 (6 bases). This CDR3 is built from 15 residues. Between the trimmed V and J ends, which lost 2 bases and 5 bases, there was a span of 15 bases. Germline CDR1 and CDR2: SGHVS and FQNEAQ. The CDR3 here is CASSLPTGGSETQYF. CDR3 bases: TGTGCCAGCAGCTTACCCACCGGGGGATCGGAGACCCAGTACTTC.

This clonotype was counted at least ten times. V usage is TRBV12-5 and J usage is TRBJ1-5; D might be TRBD1 (5 bases). The CDR3 runs to 17 residues. Trimming left V 6 bases short and J 0 bases short, with 18 bases between. Germline CDR1 LGHNT, CDR2 FRNRAP. The CDR3 DNA reads TGTGCTAGTGGACCCGGGCAGGGAATAAATAGCAATCAGCCCCAGCATTTT. Residues: CASGPGQGINSNQPQHF. The full variable domain, its missing parts supplied by reference TRBV12-5 and TRBJ1-5, is DARVTQTPRHKVTEMGQEVTMRCQPILGHNTVFWYRQTMMQGLELLAYFRNRAPLDDSGMPKDRFSAEMPDATLATLKIQPSEPRDSAVYFCASGPGQGINSNQPQHFGDGTRLSIL.

This clonotype was counted ten times or more. The gene calls are TRBV2 and TRBJ2-7, with no clear D. Trimming removed 4 bases at V and 4 bases at J, with 11 bases between. The CDR3 has 13 residues. Per the germline V gene, CDR1 is SNHLY and CDR2 is FYNNEI. CDR3 in DNA: TGTGCCAGCAGTGGAGACACGACGTACGAGCAGTACTTC. Its translation is CASSGDTTYEQYF.

This clonotype came up a few times. The chain employs TRBV11-2 and TRBJ2-2; no reliable D call. Germline-derived CDR1 and CDR2 are SGHAT and FQNNGV. This CDR3 contains 12 residues. V lost 5 bases, J lost 7 bases, and 8 bases lay in between. The CDR3 DNA is TGTGCCAGCAGCCCGACGGGCGGGGAGCTGTTTTTT. Translated: CASSPTGGELFF.

Comments on this clonotype: A read error is likely, as this CDR3 ends without the conserved phenylalanine or tryptophan. This chain links TRBV6-5 with TRBJ2-2; TRBD2 agrees at 8 bases. The CDR3 length is 16 residues. J was trimmed by 4 bases and V by 2 bases; bases with no gene match: 6. Per the germline V gene, CDR1 is MNHEY and CDR2 is SVGAGI. CDR3 loop: CASSYPGGTGTGELFS. For the CDR3, the DNA is TGTGCCAGCAGTTACCCGGGGGGGACGGGCACCGGGGAGCTGTTTTCT.

Many counts were recorded for this clonotype. The chain recombines TRBV4-1 with TRBJ1-1; 7 nucleotides align to TRBD1. This CDR3 comprises 14 residues. Germline V lookup: CDR1 MGHRA, CDR2 YSYEKL. The V segment lost 5 bases and the J segment 0 bases; nucleotides outside the gene matches: 3. CDR3 protein: CASSGQVLNTEAFF. The CDR3 DNA is TGCGCCAGCAGCGGACAGGTCCTGAACACTGAAGCTTTCTTT.

In this sample, this clonotype turned up many times. J is TRBJ2-4 and V is TRBV5-1, with 7 bases lining up with TRBD2. Trimming cost V 0 bases and J 7 bases; bases outside gene matches: 7. In germline, CDR1 is SGHRS, CDR2 YFSETQ. This CDR3 is built from 15 residues. In DNA form, the CDR3 reads TGCGCCAGCAGCTTGGTGCCCAGCGGGGATAACATTCAGTACTTC. It specifies CASSLVPSGDNIQYF.

At least ten counts were recorded for this clonotype. This chain connects TRBV6-1 to TRBJ2-5; no definite D call. The CDR3 consists of 12 residues. In germline, CDR1 is MNHNS, CDR2 SASEGT. V dropped 6 bases and J dropped 3 bases, with 8 bases sitting between them. The CDR3, as DNA: TGTGCCAGCAGCCCAATTAAAGAGACCCAGTACTTC. It encodes CASSPIKETQYF.

This clonotype showed up many times. Being one base from a much bigger clone, this may be a read error. The CDR3 nucleotides are TGTGCCAGCAGTGAAAGGTACCGGCAGATACTCAACTATGGCCACACCTTC. It yields the protein CASSERYRQILNYGHTF. V is TRBV6-1 and J is TRBJ1-2; D gene ambiguous. Germline CDR1 MNHNS, CDR2 SASEGT. The length of the CDR3 is 17 residues.

The chain is built from TRBV7-2 and TRBJ1-1; D perhaps matches TRBD1 (5 bases). The V and J ends lost 6 bases and 3 bases respectively, with 17 bases between them. CDR3 length: 15 residues. Germline loops: CDR1 SGHTA, CDR2 FQGNSA. CDR3: CASRAPPGDDTEAFF. The DNA of the CDR3 is TGTGCCAGCAGGGCGCCCCCTGGGGACGACACTGAAGCTTTCTTT.

V is TRBV6-1 and J is TRBJ1-5; D is possibly TRBD1 (5 bases). Trimming took 6 bases from V and 8 from J, leaving 17 bases between them. Germline assignment: CDR1 MNHNS and CDR2 SASEGT. This CDR3 spans 14 amino acids. CDR3 loop: CASRPGGGVKPQHF. The CDR3 bases are TGTGCCAGCAGACCCGGGGGAGGGGTTAAGCCCCAGCATTTT.

This clonotype occurred a few times. The chain joins TRBV14 to TRBJ2-5; D is possibly TRBD1 (6 bases). The V and J ends lost 2 bases and 5 bases respectively, with 18 bases between them. The V gene's germline CDR1 is SGHDN and CDR2 FVKESK. CDR3 length equals 16 residues. The CDR3 DNA is TGTGCCAGCAGCCAACCGCGGACACCTCAGGGGGAGACCCAGTACTTC. This sequence encodes CASSQPRTPQGETQYF.

This clonotype has only a few counts. CDR3 sequence (DNA): TGCGCCAGCAGCCTGCCGAGGGACACCCTTTCCGATGGGGCCAACGTCCTGACTTTC. Its translation is CASSLPRDTLSDGANVLTF. The chain carries TRBV5-1 and TRBJ2-6, with a tentative D call TRBD1 (6 bases). CDR1 SGHRS and CDR2 YFSETQ come from the germline V gene. The CDR3 is 19 amino acids. Trimming shortened V by 4 bases and J by 3 bases, and 23 bases separated the two germline ends.

This clonotype was counted many times. This rearrangement joins TRBV2 to TRBJ2-5, with 13 positions matching TRBD2. Germline-derived CDR1 and CDR2 are SNHLY and FYNNEI. The CDR3 covers 16 residues. The junction had 9 bases not matched to a gene; V was cut back by 6 bases and J by 5 bases. This CDR3 reads CASRETLAGGPETQYF. The CDR3, as DNA: TGTGCCAGCAGGGAAACACTAGCGGGGGGGCCGGAGACCCAGTACTTC.

Turning to this clonotype: Since no conserved phenylalanine or tryptophan closes the CDR3, a read error is the likely cause. This chain joins TRBV30 and TRBJ1-3; 8 bases agree with TRBD1. The CDR3 is 14 residues long. Per germline, CDR1 GTSNPN and CDR2 SVGIG (reference sequence). V was clipped by 1 base and J by 7 bases; unmatched bases: 6. The CDR3 nucleotides read TGTGCCTGGAGTGCTACAGGGGGATTGAACACCATATATTTG. Its translation is CAWSATGGLNTIYL.

This clonotype appeared many times. The chain uses TRBV6-1 and TRBJ1-5; D gene ambiguous. Looked up from germline, CDR1 is MNHNS and CDR2 is SASEGT. The germline V and J ends were trimmed by 2 bases and 3 bases, with 14 bases remaining between them. The CDR3 consists of 16 residues. The CDR3 loop is CASSELIEVYNQPQHF. CDR3 DNA sequence: TGTGCCAGCAGTGAACTAATCGAGGTGTACAATCAGCCCCAGCATTTT.

This clonotype was observed many times. CDR3 coding DNA: TGTGCCAGCAGCCTAAGGACAGGCCTAAGCCCTGGAAACACCATATATTTT. The encoded protein is CASSLRTGLSPGNTIYF. This sequence joins TRBV7-6 and TRBJ1-3, with 7 bases matching TRBD1. CDR3 size: 17 residues. Per germline, CDR1 SGHVS and CDR2 FNYEAQ. The V and J ends lost 5 bases and 2 bases, in that order; junction bases with no gene match: 12.

In regard to this clonotype: A read error is possible here, since a much larger clone lies one base away. V and J are TRBV11-1 and TRBJ1-1, with D perhaps matching TRBD1 (5 bases). The CDR3 contains 14 residues. Germline lookup yields CDR1 SGHAT and CDR2 FQDESV (reference sequence). The CDR3, as DNA: TGTGCCAGCAGCTTATCTGGGACCAACACTGAAGCTTGCTTT. It yields the protein CASSLSGTNTEACF.

This clonotype was counted ten times or more. The rearrangement links TRBV12-3 or TRBV12-4 to TRBJ2-7; perhaps D is TRBD1 or TRBD2 (5 bases each). The ends were cut back, 6 bases at V and 7 bases at J, with 22 bases in the middle. CDR3 size: 15 residues. CDR3 loop: CASRAGTSASWEQYF. The CDR3 DNA reads as TGTGCCAGCAGGGCCGGGACGTCGGCCAGTTGGGAGCAGTACTTC.

This clonotype has a count of ten or more. The chain employs TRBV28 and TRBJ2-5; TRBD2 aligns across 15 bases. The CDR3 covers 19 residues. The V gene end was trimmed by 4 bases and the J gene end by 5 bases; junction bases not matched to a gene: 14. Per the germline V gene, CDR1 is MDHEN and CDR2 is SYDVKM. CDR3 DNA sequence: TGTGCCAGCAGTTCCACCATGGGACTAGCGGGGGGCCGAGGGGAGACCCAGTACTTC. As protein: CASSSTMGLAGGRGETQYF.

This clonotype was picked up a small number of times. Possible read error: a much larger clone is one base away. In DNA form, the CDR3 reads TGTGCCAGCAGGACAGGAGAAACCTCTGGGGCCAACGTCCTGACTTTC. Its protein product is CASRTGETSGANVLTF. The chain recombines TRBV6-1 with TRBJ2-6, with a tentative D call TRBD1 (6 bases). The V end was cut by 6 bases, the J end by 0 bases, with 12 bases between. Germline loops: CDR1 MNHNS, CDR2 SASEGT. CDR3 length: 16 residues.

The V call is TRBV12-3 or TRBV12-4, the J call TRBJ2-7; D could derive from TRBD1 or TRBD2 (6 bases each). V was trimmed by 2 bases and J by 2 bases, leaving 10 bases between them. There are 14 residues in the CDR3. CDR3 nucleotides: TGTGCCAGCAGTTTACGGGGGCTCACCTACGAGCAGTACTTC. As protein: CASSLRGLTYEQYF.

This sequence joins TRBV12-3 or TRBV12-4 and TRBJ2-7; 9 bases agree with TRBD1. CDR3 size: 15 residues. V was pared by 5 bases and J by 4 bases, with 9 bases of the junction left unmatched. The CDR3 loop is CASSPRDREGYEQYF. Here the CDR3 DNA reads TGTGCCAGCAGTCCGCGGGACAGGGAGGGTTACGAGCAGTACTTC.

This clonotype has a count of ten or more. V and J are TRBV19 and TRBJ1-5, with a tentative D call TRBD1 (6 bases). Trimming pared 5 bases from V and 2 bases from J, leaving 13 bases between. The CDR3 totals 15 residues. CDR1 and CDR2 (germline): LNHDA, SQIVND (reference sequence). CDR3 sequence reads: CASSGAGAGNQPQHF. For the CDR3, the DNA is TGTGCCAGTAGTGGGGCGGGGGCCGGCAATCAGCCCCAGCATTTT.